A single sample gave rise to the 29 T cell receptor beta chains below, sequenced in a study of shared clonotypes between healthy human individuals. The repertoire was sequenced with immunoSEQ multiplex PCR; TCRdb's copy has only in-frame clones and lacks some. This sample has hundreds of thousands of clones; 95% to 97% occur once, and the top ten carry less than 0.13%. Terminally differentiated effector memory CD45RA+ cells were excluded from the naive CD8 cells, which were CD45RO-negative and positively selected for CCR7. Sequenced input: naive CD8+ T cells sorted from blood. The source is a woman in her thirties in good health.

The CDR3 region is CSVDTEQDTEAFF. The CDR3 nucleotides read TGCAGCGTTGACACCGAGCAGGACACTGAAGCTTTCTTT. The rearrangement joins TRBV29-1 to TRBJ1-1; no reliable D call. The CDR3 loop spans 13 amino acids. Between the trimmed V and J ends, which lost 3 bases and 3 bases, there was a span of 11 bases. Germline V gene lookup returns CDR1 SQVTM and CDR2 ANQGSEA.

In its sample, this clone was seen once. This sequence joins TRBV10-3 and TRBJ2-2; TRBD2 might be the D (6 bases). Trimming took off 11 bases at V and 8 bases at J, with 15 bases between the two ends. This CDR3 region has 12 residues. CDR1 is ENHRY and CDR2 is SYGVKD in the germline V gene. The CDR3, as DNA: TGTGCCGTCTACGGGGGTAAGGGGGAGCTGTTTTTT. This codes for CAVYGGKGELFF.

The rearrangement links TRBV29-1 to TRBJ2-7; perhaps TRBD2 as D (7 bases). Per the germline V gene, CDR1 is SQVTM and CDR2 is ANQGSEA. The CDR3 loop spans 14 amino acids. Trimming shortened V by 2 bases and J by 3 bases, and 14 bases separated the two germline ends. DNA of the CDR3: TGCAGCGTTGAAACGGGGGGCAGGGGCTACGAGCAGTACTTC. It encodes CSVETGGRGYEQYF.

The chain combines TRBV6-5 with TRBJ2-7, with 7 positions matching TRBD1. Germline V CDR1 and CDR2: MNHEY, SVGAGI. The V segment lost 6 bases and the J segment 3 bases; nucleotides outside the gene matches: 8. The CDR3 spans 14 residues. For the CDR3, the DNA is TGTGCCAGCAGATCACAGGGGAGTGGCTACGAGCAGTACTTC. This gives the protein CASRSQGSGYEQYF.

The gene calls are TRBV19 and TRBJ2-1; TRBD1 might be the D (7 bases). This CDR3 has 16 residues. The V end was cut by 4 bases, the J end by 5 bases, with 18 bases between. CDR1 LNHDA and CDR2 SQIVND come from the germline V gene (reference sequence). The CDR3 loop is CASSTPWRDSHNEQFF. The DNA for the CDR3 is TGTGCCAGTAGTACCCCTTGGCGGGACAGCCACAATGAGCAGTTCTTC.

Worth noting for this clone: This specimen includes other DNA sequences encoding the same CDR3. DNA for the CDR3: TGTGCCAGCAGTTTATCGAGCAGGACTGAAGCTTTCTTT. This codes for CASSLSSRTEAFF. The chain uses TRBV27 and TRBJ1-1; D gene unclear. Deletions cut 0 bases from V and 5 bases from J, with 7 bases between. This CDR3 contains 13 residues. Germline V gene data show CDR1 as MNHEY and CDR2 as SMNVEV (reference sequence).

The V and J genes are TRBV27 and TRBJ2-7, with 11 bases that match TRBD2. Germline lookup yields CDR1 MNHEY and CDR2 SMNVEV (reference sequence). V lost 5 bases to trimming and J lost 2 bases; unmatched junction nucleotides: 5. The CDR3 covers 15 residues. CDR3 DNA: TGTGCCAGCAGTATCACTAGCGGGGGTACCTACGAGCAGTACTTC. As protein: CASSITSGGTYEQYF.

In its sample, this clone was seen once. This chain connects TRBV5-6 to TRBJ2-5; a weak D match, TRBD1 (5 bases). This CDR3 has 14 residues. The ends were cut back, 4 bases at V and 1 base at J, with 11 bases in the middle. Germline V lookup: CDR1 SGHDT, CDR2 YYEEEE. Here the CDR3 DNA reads TGTGCCAGCAGCATTCGACAGAGCCAAGAGACCCAGTACTTC. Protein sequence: CASSIRQSQETQYF. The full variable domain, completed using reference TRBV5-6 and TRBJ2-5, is DAGVTQSPTHLIKTRGQQVTLRCSPKSGHDTVSWYQQALGQGPQFIFQYYEEEERQRGNFPDRFSGHQFPNYSSELNVNALLLGDSALYLCASSIRQSQETQYFGPGTRLLVL.

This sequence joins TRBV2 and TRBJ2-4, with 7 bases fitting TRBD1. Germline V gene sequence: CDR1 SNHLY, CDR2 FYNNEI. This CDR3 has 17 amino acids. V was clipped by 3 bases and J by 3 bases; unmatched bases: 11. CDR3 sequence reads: CASSEGTAKLVKNIQYF. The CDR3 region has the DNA TGTGCCAGCAGTGAGGGGACAGCCAAATTGGTCAAAAACATTCAGTACTTC.

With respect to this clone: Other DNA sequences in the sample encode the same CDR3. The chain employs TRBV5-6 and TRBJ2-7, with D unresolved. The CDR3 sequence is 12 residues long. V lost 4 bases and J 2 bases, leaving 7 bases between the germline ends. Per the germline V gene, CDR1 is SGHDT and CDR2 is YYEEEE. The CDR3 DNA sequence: TGTGCCAGCAGCACGGTTCCCTACGAGCAGTACTTC. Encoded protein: CASSTVPYEQYF.

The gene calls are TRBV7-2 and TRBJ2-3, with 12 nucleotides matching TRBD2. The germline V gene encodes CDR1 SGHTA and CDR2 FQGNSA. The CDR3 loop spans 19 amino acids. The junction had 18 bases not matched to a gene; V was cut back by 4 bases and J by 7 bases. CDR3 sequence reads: CASSSRDVTSGRRINTQYF. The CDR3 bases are TGTGCCAGCAGCTCCCGGGACGTGACTAGCGGGAGAAGGATAAATACGCAGTATTTT. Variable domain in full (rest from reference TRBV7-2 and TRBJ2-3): GAGVSQSPSNKVTEKGKDVELRCDPISGHTALYWYRQSLGQGLEFLIYFQGNSAPDKSGLPSDRFSAERTGGSVSTLTIQRTQQEDSAVYLCASSSRDVTSGRRINTQYFGPGTRLTVL.

CDR3 DNA: TGTGCCAGTTCCACCGCAACTAATGAAAAACTGTTTTTT. It encodes CASSTATNEKLFF. The V call is TRBV28, the J call TRBJ1-4; D remains ambiguous. The V end lost 9 bases, the J end lost 0 bases, and 8 bases lay between the germline ends. Per the germline V gene, CDR1 is MDHEN and CDR2 is SYDVKM. This CDR3 is 13 amino acids long.

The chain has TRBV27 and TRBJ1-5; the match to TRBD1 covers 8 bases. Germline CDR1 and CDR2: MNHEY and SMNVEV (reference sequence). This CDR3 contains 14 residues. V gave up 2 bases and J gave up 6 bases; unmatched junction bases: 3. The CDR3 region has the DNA TGTGCCAGCAGTTTACAGGGGGCGAGTCAGCCCCAGCATTTT. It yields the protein CASSLQGASQPQHF.

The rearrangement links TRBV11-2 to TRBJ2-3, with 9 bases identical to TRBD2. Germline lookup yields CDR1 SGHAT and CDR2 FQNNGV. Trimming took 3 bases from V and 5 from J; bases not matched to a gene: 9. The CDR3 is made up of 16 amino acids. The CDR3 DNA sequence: TGTGCCAGCAGCTTTGGGGCGGGAGGGCCGGTAGATACGCAGTATTTT. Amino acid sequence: CASSFGAGGPVDTQYF. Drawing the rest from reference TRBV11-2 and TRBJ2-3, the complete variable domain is EAGVAQSPRYKIIEKRQSVAFWCNPISGHATLYWYQQILGQGPKLLIQFQNNGVVDDSQLPKDRFSAERLKGVDSTLKIQPAKLEDSAVYLCASSFGAGGPVDTQYFGPGTRLTVL.

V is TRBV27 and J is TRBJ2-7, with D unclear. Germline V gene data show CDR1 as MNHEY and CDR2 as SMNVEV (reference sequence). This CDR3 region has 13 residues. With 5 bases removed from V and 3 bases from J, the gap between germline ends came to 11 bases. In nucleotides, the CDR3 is TGTGCCAGCAGTGAGAGCCGCCTCTACGAGCAGTACTTC. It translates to CASSESRLYEQYF.

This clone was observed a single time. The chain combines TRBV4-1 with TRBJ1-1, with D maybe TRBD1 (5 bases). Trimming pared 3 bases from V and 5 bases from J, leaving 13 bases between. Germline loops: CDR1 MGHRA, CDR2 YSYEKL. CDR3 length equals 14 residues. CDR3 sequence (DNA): TGCGCCAGCAGCCATGCATCAGGGAGTACTGAAGCTTTCTTT. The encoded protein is CASSHASGSTEAFF.

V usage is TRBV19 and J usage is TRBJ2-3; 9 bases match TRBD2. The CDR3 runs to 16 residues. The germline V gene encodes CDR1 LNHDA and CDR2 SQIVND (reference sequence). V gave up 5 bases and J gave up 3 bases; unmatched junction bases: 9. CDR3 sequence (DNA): TGTGCCAGTAGTTTGTTAGCGGGAGACGTAACAGATACGCAGTATTTT. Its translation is CASSLLAGDVTDTQYF.

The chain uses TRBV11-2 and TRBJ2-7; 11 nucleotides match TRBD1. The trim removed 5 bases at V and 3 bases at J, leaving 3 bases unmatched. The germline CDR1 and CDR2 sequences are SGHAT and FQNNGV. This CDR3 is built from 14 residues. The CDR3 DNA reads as TGTGCCAGCAGCCCGGGACAGGGGGTCTACGAGCAGTACTTC. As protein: CASSPGQGVYEQYF.

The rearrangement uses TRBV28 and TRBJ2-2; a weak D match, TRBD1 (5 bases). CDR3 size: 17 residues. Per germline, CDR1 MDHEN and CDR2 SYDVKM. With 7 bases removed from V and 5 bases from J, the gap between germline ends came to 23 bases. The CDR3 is CASTLTQESQSTGELFF. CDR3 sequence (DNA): TGTGCCAGCACCCTGACACAGGAAAGCCAATCAACCGGGGAGCTGTTTTTT. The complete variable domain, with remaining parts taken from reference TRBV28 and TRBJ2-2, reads DVKVTQSSRYLVKRTGEKVFLECVQDMDHENMFWYRQDPGLGLRLIYFSYDVKMKEKGDIPEGYSVSREKKERFSLILESASTNQTSMYLCASTLTQESQSTGELFFGEGSRLTVL.

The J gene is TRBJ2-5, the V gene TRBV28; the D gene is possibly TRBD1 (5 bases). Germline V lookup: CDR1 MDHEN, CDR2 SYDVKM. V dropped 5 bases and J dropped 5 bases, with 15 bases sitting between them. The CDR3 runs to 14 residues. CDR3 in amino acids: CASSPIESGETQYF. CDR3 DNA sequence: TGTGCCAGCAGTCCCATCGAGTCAGGGGAGACCCAGTACTTC.

The CDR3, as DNA: TGTGCCAGCAGTGGCCGGGACTGGGAGACCCAGTACTTC. It is translated as CASSGRDWETQYF. This chain links TRBV6-1 with TRBJ2-5; TRBD2 might be the D (6 bases). CDR3 size: 13 residues. V was trimmed by 4 bases and J by 5 bases, leaving 11 bases between them. Germline V gene lookup returns CDR1 MNHNS and CDR2 SASEGT.

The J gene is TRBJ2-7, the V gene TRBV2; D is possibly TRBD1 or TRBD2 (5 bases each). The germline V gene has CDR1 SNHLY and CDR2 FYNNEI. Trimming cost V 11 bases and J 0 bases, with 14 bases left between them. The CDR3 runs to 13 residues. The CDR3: CALLRGTSYEQYF. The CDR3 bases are TGTGCCCTCTTAAGAGGGACCTCCTACGAGCAGTACTTC.

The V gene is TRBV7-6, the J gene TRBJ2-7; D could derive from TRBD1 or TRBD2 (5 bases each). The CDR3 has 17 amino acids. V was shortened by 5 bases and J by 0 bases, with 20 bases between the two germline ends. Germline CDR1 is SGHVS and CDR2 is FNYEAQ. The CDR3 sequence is CASSPTAGDPRSYEQYF. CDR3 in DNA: TGTGCCAGCAGCCCCACGGCCGGGGACCCCCGCTCCTACGAGCAGTACTTC. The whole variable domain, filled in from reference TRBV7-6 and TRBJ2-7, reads GAGVSQSPRYKVTKRGQDVALRCDPISGHVSLYWYRQALGQGPEFLTYFNYEAQQDKSGLPNDRFSAERPEGSISTLTIQRTEQRDSAMYRCASSPTAGDPRSYEQYFGPGTRLTVT.

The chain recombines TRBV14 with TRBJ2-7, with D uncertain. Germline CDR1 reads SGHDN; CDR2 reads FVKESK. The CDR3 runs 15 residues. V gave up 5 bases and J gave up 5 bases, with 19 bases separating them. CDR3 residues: CASSSYGYPSDEQYF. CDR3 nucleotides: TGTGCCAGCAGCTCCTACGGGTACCCATCCGACGAGCAGTACTTC.

The CDR3 reads CASSQEIGGENGELFF. CDR3 nucleotide sequence: TGTGCCAGCAGCCAAGAAATTGGGGGGGAGAACGGGGAGCTGTTTTTT. The chain employs TRBV4-2 and TRBJ2-2; 7 bases agree with TRBD2. The V segment lost 0 bases and the J segment 7 bases; nucleotides outside the gene matches: 8. The V gene's germline CDR1 is LGHNA and CDR2 YNFKEQ. This CDR3 is 16 amino acids long.

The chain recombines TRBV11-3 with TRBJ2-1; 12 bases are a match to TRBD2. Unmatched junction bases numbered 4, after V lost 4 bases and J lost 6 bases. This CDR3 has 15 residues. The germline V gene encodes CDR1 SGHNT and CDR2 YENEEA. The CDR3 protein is CASSSRLAGVNEQFF. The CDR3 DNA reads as TGTGCCAGCAGCTCCCGACTAGCGGGAGTCAATGAGCAGTTCTTC.

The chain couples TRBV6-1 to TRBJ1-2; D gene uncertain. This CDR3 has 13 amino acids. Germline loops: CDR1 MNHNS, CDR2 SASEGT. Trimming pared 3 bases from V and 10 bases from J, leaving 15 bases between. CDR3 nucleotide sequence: TGTGCCAGCAGTGATTCGGGCACTTCCTACTACACCTTC. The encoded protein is CASSDSGTSYYTF.

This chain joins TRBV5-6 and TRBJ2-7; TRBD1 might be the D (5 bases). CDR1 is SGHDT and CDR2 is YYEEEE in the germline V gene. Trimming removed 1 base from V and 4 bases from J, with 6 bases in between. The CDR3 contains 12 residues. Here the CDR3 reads CASSLSGYEQYF. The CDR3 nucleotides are TGTGCCAGCAGCTTGTCAGGGTACGAGCAGTACTTC.

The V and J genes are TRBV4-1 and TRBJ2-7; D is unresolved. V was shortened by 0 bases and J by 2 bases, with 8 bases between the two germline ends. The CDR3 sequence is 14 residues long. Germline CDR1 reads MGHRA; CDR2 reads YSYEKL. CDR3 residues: CASSQDAETYEQYF. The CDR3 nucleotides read TGCGCCAGCAGCCAAGATGCGGAAACCTACGAGCAGTACTTC.